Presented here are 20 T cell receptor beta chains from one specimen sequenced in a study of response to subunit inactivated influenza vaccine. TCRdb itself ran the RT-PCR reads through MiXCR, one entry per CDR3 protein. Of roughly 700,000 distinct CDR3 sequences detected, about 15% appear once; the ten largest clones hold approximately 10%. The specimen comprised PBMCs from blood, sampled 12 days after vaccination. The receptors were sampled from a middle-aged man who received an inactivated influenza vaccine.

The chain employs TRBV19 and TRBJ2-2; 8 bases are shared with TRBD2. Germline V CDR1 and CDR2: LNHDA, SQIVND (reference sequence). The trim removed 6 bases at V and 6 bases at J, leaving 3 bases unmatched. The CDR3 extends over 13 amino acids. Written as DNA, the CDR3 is TGTGCCAGTAGAGGACTAGCCCCCGGGGAGCTGTTTTTT. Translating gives CASRGLAPGELFF. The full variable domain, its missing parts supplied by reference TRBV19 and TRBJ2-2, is DGGITQSPKYLFRKEGQNVTLSCEQNLNHDAMYWYRQDPGQGLRLIYYSQIVNDFQKGDIAEGYSVSREKKESFPLTVTSAQKNPTAFYLCASRGLAPGELFFGEGSRLTVL.

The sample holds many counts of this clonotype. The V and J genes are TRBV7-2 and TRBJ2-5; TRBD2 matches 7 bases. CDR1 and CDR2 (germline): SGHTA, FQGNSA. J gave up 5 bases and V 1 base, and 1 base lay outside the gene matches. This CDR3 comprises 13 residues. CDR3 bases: TGTGCCAGCAGCTTAGACGGGAGGGAGACCCAGTACTTC. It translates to CASSLDGRETQYF. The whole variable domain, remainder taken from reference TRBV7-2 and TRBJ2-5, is GAGVSQSPSNKVTEKGKDVELRCDPISGHTALYWYRQSLGQGLEFLIYFQGNSAPDKSGLPSDRFSAERTGGSVSTLTIQRTQQEDSAVYLCASSLDGRETQYFGPGTRLLVL.

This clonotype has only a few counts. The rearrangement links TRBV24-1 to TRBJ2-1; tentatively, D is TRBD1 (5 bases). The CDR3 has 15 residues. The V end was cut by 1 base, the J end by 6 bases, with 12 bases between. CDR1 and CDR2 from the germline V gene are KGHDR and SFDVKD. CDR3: CATSDLQVNGNEQFF. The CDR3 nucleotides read TGTGCCACCAGTGATTTACAGGTGAATGGCAATGAGCAGTTCTTC.

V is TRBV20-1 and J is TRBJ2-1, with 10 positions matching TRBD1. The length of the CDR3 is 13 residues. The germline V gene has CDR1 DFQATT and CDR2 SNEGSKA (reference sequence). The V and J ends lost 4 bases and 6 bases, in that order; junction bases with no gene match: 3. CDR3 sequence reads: CSATWTGGNEQFF. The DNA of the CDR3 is TGCAGTGCTACTTGGACAGGGGGCAATGAGCAGTTCTTC.

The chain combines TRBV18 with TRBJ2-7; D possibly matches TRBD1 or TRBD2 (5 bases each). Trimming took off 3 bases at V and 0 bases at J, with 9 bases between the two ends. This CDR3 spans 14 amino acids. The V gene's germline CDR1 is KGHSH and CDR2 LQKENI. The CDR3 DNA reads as TGTGCCAGCTCACCCTGGGACCGCTCCTACGAGCAGTACTTC. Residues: CASSPWDRSYEQYF.

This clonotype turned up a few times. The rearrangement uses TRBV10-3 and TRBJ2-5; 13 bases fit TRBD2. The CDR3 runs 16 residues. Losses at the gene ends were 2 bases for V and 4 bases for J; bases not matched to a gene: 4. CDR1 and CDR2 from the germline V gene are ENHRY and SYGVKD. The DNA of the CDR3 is TGTGCCATCAGTGAGGGACTAGCGGGGGACGGAGAGACCCAGTACTTC. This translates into CAISEGLAGDGETQYF.

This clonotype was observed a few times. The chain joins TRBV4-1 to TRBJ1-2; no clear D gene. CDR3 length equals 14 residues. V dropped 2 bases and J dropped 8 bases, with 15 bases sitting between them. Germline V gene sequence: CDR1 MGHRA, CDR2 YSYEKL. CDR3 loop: CASSQPPVKQGYTF. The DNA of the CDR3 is TGCGCCAGCAGCCAACCCCCTGTAAAACAAGGCTACACCTTC.

The CDR3 DNA follows: TGTGCCAGCAGCCTTCTCAGGGGGCGCTACCACGAGCAGTACTTC. This gives the protein CASSLLRGRYHEQYF. The chain has TRBV7-2 and TRBJ2-7; 8 bases fit TRBD1. The V gene end was trimmed by 5 bases and the J gene end by 5 bases; junction bases not matched to a gene: 11. CDR3 length: 15 amino acids. Germline V gene data show CDR1 as SGHTA and CDR2 as FQGNSA.

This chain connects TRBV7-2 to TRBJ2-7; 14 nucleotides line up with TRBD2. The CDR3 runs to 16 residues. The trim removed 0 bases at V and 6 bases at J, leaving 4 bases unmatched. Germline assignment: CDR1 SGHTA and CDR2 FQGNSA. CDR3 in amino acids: CASSLAGTSGRGEQYF. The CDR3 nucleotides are TGTGCCAGCAGCTTAGCCGGGACTAGCGGGAGAGGCGAGCAGTACTTC. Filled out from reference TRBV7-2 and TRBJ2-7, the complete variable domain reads GAGVSQSPSNKVTEKGKDVELRCDPISGHTALYWYRQSLGQGLEFLIYFQGNSAPDKSGLPSDRFSAERTGGSVSTLTIQRTQQEDSAVYLCASSLAGTSGRGEQYFGPGTRLTVT.

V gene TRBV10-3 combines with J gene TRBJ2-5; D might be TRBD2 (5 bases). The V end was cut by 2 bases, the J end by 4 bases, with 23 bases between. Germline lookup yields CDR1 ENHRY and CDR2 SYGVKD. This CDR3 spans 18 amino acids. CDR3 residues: CAISEKALLARARETQYF. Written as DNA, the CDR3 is TGTGCCATCAGTGAGAAGGCCTTGTTAGCGCGGGCCAGAGAGACCCAGTACTTC.

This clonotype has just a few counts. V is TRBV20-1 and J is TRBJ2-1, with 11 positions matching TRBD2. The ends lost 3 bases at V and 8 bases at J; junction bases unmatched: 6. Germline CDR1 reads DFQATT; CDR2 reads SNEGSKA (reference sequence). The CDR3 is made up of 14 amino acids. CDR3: CSARTSGMVDEQFF. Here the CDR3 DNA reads TGCAGTGCTAGGACTAGCGGGATGGTGGATGAGCAGTTCTTC.

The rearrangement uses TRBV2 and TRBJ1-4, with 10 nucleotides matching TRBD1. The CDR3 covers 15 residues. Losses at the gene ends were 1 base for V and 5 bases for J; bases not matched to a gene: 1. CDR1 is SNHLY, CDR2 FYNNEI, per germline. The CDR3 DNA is TGTGCCAGCAGTGAAGGGGGACAGGGGAATGAAAAACTGTTTTTT. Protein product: CASSEGGQGNEKLFF.

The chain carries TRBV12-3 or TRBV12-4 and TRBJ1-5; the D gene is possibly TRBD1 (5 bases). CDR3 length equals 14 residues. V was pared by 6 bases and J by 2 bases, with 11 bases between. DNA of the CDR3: TGTGCCAGCAGCATCAGGGTAGGCAATCAGCCCCAGCATTTT. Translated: CASSIRVGNQPQHF.

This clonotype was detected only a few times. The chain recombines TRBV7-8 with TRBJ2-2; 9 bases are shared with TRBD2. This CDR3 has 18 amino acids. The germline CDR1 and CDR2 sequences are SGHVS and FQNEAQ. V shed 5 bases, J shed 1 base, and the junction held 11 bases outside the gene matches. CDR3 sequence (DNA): TGTGCCAGCAGCCCCAGGCGCGATAGCGGGAGGAACACCGGGGAGCTGTTTTTT. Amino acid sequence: CASSPRRDSGRNTGELFF.

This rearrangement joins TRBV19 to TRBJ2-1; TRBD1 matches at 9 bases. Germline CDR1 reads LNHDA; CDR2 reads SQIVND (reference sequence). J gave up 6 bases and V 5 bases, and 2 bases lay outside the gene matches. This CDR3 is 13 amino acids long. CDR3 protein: CASSWDRVNEQFF. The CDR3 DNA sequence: TGTGCCAGTAGTTGGGACAGGGTCAATGAGCAGTTCTTC.

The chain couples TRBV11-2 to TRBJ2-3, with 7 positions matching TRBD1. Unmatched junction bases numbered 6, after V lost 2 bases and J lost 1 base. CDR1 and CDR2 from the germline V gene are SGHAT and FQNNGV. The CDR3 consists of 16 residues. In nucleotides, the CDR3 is TGTGCCAGCAGCTTAAGGGTCACAGGGGGCACAGATACGCAGTATTTT. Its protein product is CASSLRVTGGTDTQYF.

The CDR3 protein is CATSNWTGADRLARFGQPQHF. CDR3 coding DNA: TGTGCCACCAGTAACTGGACAGGGGCCGATCGATTAGCCCGGTTTGGTCAGCCCCAGCATTTT. The V and J genes are TRBV15 and TRBJ1-5, with 9 bases matching TRBD1. V shed 6 bases and J 6 bases; nucleotides not matched to a gene: 27. The germline CDR1 and CDR2 sequences are LNHNV and YYDKDF (reference sequence). CDR3 length: 21 residues.

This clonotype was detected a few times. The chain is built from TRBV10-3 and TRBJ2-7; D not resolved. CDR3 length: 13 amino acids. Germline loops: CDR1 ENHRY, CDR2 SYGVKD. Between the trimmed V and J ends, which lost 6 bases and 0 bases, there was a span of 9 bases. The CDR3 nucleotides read TGTGCCATCAGCAAGGCAGGCTCCTACGAGCAGTACTTC. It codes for CAISKAGSYEQYF.

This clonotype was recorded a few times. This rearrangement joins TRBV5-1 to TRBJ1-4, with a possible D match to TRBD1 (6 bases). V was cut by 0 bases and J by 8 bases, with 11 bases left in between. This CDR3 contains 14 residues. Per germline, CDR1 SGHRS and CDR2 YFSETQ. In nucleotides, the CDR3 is TGCGCCAGCAGCTTGGCCCCCGGGGGCGAAAAACTGTTTTTT. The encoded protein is CASSLAPGGEKLFF.

Here the CDR3 DNA reads TGCAGTGCTGGACAGGGGGCTGTGACTGAAGCTTTCTTT. Its translation: CSAGQGAVTEAFF. V usage is TRBV20-1 and J usage is TRBJ1-1; 11 bases match TRBD1. CDR1 and CDR2 (germline): DFQATT, SNEGSKA (reference sequence). Germline trimming cut 5 bases from V and 5 bases from J; bases unmatched to any gene: 4. CDR3 length: 13 amino acids.